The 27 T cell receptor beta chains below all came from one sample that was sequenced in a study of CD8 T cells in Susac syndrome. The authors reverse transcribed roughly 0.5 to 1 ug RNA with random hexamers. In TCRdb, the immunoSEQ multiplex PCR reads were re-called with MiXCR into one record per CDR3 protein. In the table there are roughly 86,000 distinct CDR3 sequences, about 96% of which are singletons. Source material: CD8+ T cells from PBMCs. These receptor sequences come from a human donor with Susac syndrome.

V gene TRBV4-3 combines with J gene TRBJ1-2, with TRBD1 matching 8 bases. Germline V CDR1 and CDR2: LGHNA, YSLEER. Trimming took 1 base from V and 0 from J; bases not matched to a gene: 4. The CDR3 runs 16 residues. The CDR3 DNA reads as TGCGCCAGCAGCCAAGTAGGGACAGGAGCTAACTATGGCTACACCTTC. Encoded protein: CASSQVGTGANYGYTF.

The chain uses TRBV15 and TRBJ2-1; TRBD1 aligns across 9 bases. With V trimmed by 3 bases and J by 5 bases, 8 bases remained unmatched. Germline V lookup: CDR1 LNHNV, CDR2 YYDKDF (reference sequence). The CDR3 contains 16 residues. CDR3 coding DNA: TGTGCCACCAGCAGGGCCGGACAGGGGACCCACAATGAGCAGTTCTTC. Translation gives CATSRAGQGTHNEQFF. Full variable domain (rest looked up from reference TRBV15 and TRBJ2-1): DAMVIQNPRYQVTQFGKPVTLSCSQTLNHNVMYWYQQKSSQAPKLLFHYYDKDFNNEADTPDNFQSRRPNTSFCFLDIRSPGLGDTAMYLCATSRAGQGTHNEQFFGPGTRLTVL.

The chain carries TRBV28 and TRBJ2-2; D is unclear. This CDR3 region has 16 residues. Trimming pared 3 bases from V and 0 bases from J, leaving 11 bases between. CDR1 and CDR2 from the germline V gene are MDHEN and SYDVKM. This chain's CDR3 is CASSLYGPANTGELFF. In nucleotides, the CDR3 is TGTGCCAGCAGTTTGTATGGGCCAGCGAACACCGGGGAGCTGTTTTTT. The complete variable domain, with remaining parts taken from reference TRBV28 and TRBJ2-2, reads DVKVTQSSRYLVKRTGEKVFLECVQDMDHENMFWYRQDPGLGLRLIYFSYDVKMKEKGDIPEGYSVSREKKERFSLILESASTNQTSMYLCASSLYGPANTGELFFGEGSRLTVL.

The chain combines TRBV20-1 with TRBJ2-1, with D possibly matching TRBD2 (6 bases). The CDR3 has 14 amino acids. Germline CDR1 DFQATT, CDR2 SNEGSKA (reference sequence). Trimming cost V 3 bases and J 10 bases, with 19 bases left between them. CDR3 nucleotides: TGCAGTGCTAGGGGCTATTCGGGGGTACAGGAGCAGTTCTTC. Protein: CSARGYSGVQEQFF.

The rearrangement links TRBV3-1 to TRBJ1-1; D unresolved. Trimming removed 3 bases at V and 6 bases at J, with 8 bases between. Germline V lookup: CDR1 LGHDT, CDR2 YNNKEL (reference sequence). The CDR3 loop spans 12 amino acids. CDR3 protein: CASSQLGAEAFF. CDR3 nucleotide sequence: TGTGCCAGCAGCCAGCTTGGGGCTGAAGCTTTCTTT.

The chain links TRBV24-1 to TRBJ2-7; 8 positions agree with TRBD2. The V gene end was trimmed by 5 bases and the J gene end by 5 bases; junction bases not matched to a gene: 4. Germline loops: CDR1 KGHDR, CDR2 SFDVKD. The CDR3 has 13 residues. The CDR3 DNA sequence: TGTGCCACCAGTGGCGGGGGGATGAACGAGCAGTACTTC. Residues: CATSGGGMNEQYF.

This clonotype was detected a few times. CDR3 in DNA: TGTGCCAGCAGTTTAGATGGAAATGAGCAGTTCTTC. Protein product: CASSLDGNEQFF. This sequence joins TRBV6-5 and TRBJ2-1; D not resolved. CDR3 size: 12 residues. The V end lost 4 bases, the J end lost 7 bases, and 8 bases lay between the germline ends. Per germline, CDR1 MNHEY and CDR2 SVGAGI.

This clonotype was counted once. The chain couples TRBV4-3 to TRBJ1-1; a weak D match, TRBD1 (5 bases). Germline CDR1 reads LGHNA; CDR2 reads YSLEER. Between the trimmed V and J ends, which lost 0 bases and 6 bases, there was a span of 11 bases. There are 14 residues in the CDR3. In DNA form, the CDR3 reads TGCGCCAGCAGCCAAGATCAGGGATTGGCTGAAGCTTTCTTT. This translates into CASSQDQGLAEAFF.

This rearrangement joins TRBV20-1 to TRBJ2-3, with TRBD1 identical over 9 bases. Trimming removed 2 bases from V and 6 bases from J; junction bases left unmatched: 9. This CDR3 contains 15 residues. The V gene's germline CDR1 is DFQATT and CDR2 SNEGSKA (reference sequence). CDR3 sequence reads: CSARTRGQGRDTQYF. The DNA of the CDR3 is TGCAGTGCTAGAACGCGCGGACAGGGGAGGGATACGCAGTATTTT.

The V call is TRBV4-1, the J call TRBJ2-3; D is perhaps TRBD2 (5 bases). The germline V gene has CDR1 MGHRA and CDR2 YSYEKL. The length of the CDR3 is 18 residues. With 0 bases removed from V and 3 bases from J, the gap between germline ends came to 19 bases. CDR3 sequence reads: CASSQDWTGPGGTDTQYF. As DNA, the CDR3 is TGCGCCAGCAGCCAAGATTGGACCGGGCCGGGCGGGACAGATACGCAGTATTTT.

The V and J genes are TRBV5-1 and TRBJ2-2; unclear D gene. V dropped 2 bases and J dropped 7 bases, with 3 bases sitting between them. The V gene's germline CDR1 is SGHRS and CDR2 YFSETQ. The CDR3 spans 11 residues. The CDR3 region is CASSFGGELFF. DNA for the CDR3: TGCGCCAGCAGCTTCGGCGGGGAGCTGTTTTTT.

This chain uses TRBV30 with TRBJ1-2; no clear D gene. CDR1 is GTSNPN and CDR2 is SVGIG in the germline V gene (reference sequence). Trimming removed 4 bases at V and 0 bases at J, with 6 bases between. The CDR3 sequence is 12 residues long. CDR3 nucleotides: TGTGCCTGGACGGTAGCTAACTATGGCTACACCTTC. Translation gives CAWTVANYGYTF.

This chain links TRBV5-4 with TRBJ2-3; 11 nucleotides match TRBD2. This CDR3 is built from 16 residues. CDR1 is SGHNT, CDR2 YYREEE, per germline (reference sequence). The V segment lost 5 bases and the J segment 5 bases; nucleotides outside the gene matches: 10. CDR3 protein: CASRFTPGLAEDTQYF. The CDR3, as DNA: TGTGCCAGCAGATTTACCCCGGGACTAGCGGAAGATACGCAGTATTTT.

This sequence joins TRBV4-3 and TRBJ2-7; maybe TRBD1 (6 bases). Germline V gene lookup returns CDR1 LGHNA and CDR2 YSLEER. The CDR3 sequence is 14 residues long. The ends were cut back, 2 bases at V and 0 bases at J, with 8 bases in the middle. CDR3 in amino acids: CASSQRTDSYEQYF. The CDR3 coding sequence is TGCGCCAGCAGCCAACGGACAGACTCCTACGAGCAGTACTTC.

As DNA, the CDR3 is TGTGCCACCAGCATGTCTAGCGGGGTGGGCGAGCAGTACTTC. Its translation: CATSMSSGVGEQYF. J is TRBJ2-7 and V is TRBV15; TRBD2 matches 9 bases. With V trimmed by 4 bases and J by 6 bases, 7 bases remained unmatched. There are 14 residues in the CDR3. The germline gives CDR1 LNHNV, CDR2 YYDKDF (reference sequence).

Here the CDR3 DNA reads TGCAGCCCCGACGGGGGCGGCTACACCTTC. Translated, it gives CSPDGGGYTF. This chain joins TRBV20-1 and TRBJ1-2; TRBD1 might be the D (6 bases). The CDR3 has 10 residues. Germline V gene sequence: CDR1 DFQATT, CDR2 SNEGSKA (reference sequence).

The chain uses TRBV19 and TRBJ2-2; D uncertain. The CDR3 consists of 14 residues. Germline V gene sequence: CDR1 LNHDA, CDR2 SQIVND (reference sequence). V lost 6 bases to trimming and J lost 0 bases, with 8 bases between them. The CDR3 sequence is CASRVPANTGELFF. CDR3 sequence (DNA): TGTGCCAGTAGGGTCCCGGCGAACACCGGGGAGCTGTTTTTT.

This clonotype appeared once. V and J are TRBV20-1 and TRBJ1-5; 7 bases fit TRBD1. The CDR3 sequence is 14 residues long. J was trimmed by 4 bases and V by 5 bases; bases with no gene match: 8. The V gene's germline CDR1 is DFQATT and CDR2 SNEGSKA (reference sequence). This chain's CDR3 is CSARRGADNQPQHF. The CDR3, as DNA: TGCAGTGCTCGCAGGGGGGCTGATAATCAGCCCCAGCATTTT.

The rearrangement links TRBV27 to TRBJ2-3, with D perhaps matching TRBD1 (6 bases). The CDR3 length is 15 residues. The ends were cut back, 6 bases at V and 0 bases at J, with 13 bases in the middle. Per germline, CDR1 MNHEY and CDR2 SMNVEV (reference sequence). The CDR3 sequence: CASRSTGQSTDTQYF. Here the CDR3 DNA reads TGTGCCAGCAGATCAACGGGACAAAGCACAGATACGCAGTATTTT.

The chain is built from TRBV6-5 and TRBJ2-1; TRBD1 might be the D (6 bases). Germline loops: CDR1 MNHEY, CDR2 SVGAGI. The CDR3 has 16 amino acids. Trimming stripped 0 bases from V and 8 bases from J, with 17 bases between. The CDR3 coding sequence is TGTGCCAGCAGTTACTCGAGGCAGGGGATTCTCGATGAGCAGTTCTTC. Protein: CASSYSRQGILDEQFF.

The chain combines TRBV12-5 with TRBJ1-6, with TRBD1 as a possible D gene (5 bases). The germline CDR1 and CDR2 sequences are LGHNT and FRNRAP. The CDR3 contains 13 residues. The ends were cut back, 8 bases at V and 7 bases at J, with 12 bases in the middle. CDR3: CASRDAQNSPLHF. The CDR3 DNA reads TGTGCTAGTCGGGACGCCCAAAATTCACCCCTCCACTTT.

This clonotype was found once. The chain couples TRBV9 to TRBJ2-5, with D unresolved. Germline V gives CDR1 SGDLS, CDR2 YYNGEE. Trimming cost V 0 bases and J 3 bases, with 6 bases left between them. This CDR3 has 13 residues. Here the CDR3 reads CASSVGVEETQYF. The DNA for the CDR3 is TGTGCCAGCAGCGTAGGGGTAGAAGAGACCCAGTACTTC.

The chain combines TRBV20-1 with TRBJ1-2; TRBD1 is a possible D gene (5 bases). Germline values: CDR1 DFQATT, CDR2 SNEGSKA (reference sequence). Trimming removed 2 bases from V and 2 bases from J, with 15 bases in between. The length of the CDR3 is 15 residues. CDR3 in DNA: TGCAGTGCTAGACTTTTTGACAGACCGAACTATGGCTACACCTTC. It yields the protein CSARLFDRPNYGYTF.

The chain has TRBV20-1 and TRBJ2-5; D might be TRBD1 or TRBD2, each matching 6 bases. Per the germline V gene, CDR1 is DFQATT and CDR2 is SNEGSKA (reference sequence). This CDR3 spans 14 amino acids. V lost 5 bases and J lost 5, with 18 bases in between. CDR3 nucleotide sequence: TGCAGTGCTGGGGGCCCAGAGGGGAGGGAGACCCAGTACTTC. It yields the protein CSAGGPEGRETQYF.

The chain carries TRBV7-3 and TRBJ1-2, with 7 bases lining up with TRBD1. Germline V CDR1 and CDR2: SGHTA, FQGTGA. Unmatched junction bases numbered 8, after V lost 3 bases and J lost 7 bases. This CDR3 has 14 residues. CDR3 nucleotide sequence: TGTGCCAGCAGCTTGATAGGGGGCTCGGGTGGCTACACCTTC. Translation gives CASSLIGGSGGYTF.

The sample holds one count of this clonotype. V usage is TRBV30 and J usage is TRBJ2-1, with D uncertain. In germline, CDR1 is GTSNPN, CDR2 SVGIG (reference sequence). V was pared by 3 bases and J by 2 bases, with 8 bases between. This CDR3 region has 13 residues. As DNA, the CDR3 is TGTGCCTGGAGCTCCCTAGCCTACAATGAGCAGTTCTTC. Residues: CAWSSLAYNEQFF.

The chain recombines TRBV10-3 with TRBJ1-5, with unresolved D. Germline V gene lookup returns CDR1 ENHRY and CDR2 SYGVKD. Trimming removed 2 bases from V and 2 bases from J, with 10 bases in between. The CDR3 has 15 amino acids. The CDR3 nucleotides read TGTGCCATCAGTGAGCCCGGGGTCCGCAATCAGCCCCAGCATTTT. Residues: CAISEPGVRNQPQHF.